Described below is a single T cell receptor beta chain sequence and its context. The CDR3 runs to 16 residues. V was pared by 3 bases and J by 0 bases, with 3 bases of the junction left unmatched. Germline V CDR1 and CDR2: MNHEY, SVGAGI. The entry originates in a study of blood T cell repertoires in COVID-19. Study-wide context: Sites across the United States, Italy and Spain contributed samples from acute and convalescent COVID-19.

Sequencing was performed with immunoSEQ multiplex PCR; in TCRdb, only in-frame clones are kept and a portion is missing. In the table there are more than 200,000 clones, 85% to 90% of which are singletons. This clonotype was sampled from a man between 50 and 59 years old with acute or convalescent COVID-19. The chain recombines TRBV6-5 with TRBJ2-1; 9 nucleotides align to TRBD2. Sequenced material: peripheral blood. This chain's CDR3 is CASSYGGGASYNEQFF. The CDR3 coding sequence is TGTGCCAGCAGTTATGGCGGGGGGGCCTCCTACAATGAGCAGTTCTTC.